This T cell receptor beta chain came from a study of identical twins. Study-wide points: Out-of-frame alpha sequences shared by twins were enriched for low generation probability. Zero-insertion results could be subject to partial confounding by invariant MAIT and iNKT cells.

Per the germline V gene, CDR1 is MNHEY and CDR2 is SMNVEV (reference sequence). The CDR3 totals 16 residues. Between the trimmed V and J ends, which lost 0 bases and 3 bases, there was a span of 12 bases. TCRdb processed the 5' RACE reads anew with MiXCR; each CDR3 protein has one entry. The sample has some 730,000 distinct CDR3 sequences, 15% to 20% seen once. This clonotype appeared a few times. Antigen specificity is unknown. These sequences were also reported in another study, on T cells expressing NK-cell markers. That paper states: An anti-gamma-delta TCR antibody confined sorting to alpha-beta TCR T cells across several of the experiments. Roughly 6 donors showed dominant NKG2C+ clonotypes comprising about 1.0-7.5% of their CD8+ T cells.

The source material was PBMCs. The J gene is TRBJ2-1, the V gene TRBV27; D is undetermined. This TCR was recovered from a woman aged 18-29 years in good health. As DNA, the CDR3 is TGTGCCAGCAGTTTATCGGGCGGCGGTTACTACAATGAGCAGTTCTTC. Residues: CASSLSGGGYYNEQFF.